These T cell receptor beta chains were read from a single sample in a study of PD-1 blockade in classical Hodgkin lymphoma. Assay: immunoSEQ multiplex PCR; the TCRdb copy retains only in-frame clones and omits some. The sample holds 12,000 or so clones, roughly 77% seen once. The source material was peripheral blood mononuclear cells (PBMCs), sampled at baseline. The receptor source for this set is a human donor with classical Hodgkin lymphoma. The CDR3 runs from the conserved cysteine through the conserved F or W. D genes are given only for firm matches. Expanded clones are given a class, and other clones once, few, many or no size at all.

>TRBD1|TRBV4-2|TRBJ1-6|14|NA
CASRRAQGGSPLHF
TGTGCCAGCAGGAGGGCTCAGGGGGGTTCACCCCTCCACTTT
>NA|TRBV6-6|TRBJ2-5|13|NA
CASSPGSTETQYF
TGTGCCAGCAGCCCCGGGAGTACGGAGACCCAGTACTTC
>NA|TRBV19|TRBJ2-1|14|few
CASSMGPLGNEQFF
TGTGCCAGTAGTATGGGTCCCCTGGGGAATGAGCAGTTCTTC
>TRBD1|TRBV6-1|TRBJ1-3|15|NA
CASSGEGAPGNTIYF
TGTGCCAGCAGTGGGGAGGGGGCCCCTGGAAACACCATATATTTT
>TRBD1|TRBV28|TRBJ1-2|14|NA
CASSVDRRRGGYTF
TGTGCCAGCAGTGTGGACAGGCGCCGGGGTGGCTACACCTTC
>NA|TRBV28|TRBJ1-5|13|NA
CASTGKEIQPQHF
TGTGCCAGCACGGGAAAGGAGATCCAGCCCCAGCATTTT
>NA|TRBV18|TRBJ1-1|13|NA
CASSPTTQREAFF
TGTGCCAGCTCACCTACTACACAGCGTGAAGCTTTCTTT
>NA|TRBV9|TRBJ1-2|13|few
CASSVDQGGGYTF
TGTGCCAGCAGCGTAGACCAAGGGGGTGGCTACACCTTC
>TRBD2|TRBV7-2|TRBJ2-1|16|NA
CASGISTSGRASEQFF
TGTGCCAGTGGTATAAGTACTAGCGGGAGGGCCTCCGAGCAGTTCTTC
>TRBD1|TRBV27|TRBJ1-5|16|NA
CATASTGTGGLQPQHF
TGTGCCACCGCAAGTACCGGGACAGGGGGCCTACAGCCCCAGCATTTT
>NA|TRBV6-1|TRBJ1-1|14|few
CASGKTHAEAEAFF
TGTGCCAGCGGAAAAACTCACGCCGAGGCTGAAGCTTTCTTT
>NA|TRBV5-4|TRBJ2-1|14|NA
CASTGRVSYNEQFF
TGTGCCAGCACGGGCAGGGTATCCTACAATGAGCAGTTCTTC
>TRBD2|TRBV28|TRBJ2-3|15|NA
CASRPSGGGVDTQYF
TGTGCCAGCAGGCCTAGCGGGGGAGGGGTGGATACGCAGTATTTT
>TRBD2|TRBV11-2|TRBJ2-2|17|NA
CASSSGTRGENTGELFF
TGTGCCAGCAGCTCCGGGACTAGGGGCGAGAACACCGGGGAGCTGTTTTTT
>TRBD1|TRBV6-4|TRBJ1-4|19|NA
CASSDVALGQGATNEKLFF
TGTGCCAGCAGTGATGTAGCGTTAGGACAGGGCGCAACTAATGAAAAACTGTTTTTT
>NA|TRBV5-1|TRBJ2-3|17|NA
CASSLGSGNPSTDTQYF
TGCGCCAGCAGCTTGGGCTCAGGGAATCCGAGCACAGATACGCAGTATTTT
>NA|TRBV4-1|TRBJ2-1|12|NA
CASSQVGHEQFF
TGCGCCAGCAGCCAAGTGGGTCATGAGCAGTTCTTC
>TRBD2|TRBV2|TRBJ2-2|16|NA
CASRESGRKNTGELFF
TGTGCCAGCAGGGAGAGCGGGAGGAAGAACACCGGGGAGCTGTTTTTT
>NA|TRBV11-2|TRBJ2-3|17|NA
CASSSGFSGFSTDTQYF
TGTGCCAGCAGCTCGGGGTTTAGCGGTTTTTCCACAGATACGCAGTATTTT
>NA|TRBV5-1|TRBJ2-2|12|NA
CASSRVTGELFF
TGCGCCAGCAGCCGGGTCACCGGGGAGCTGTTTTTT
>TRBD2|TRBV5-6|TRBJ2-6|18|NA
CASSPGGSGVFGANVLTF
TGTGCCAGCAGCCCTGGTGGTAGCGGGGTCTTTGGGGCCAACGTCCTGACTTTC
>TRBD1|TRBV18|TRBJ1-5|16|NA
CASSPPRGQGDQPQHF
TGTGCCAGCTCACCACCGCGGGGGCAGGGGGATCAGCCCCAGCATTTT
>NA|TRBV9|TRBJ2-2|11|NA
CASSVAGELFF
TGTGCCAGCAGCGTAGCAGGGGAGCTGTTTTTT
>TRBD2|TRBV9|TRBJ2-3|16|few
CASSPEGLAEFDTQYF
TGTGCCAGCAGCCCCGAGGGACTAGCGGAGTTTGATACGCAGTATTTT